This T cell receptor (beta chain) was profiled in a study of human versus mouse CDR3 diversity and MHC coevolution. Study outcomes and limitations: Humans had the largest estimated TCR beta repertoire, 1.5 million or so clonotypes. In humans, T-cell selection involved about 6 MHC II alleles.

This clone was detected only a few times. Its matching antigen is unknown. This CDR3 has 15 residues. Per the germline V gene, CDR1 is SGDLS and CDR2 is YYNGEE. V lost 3 bases, J lost 3 bases, and 8 bases stayed unmatched. Repertoires were generated with immunoSEQ multiplex PCR, while TCRdb's copy carries only in-frame clones and drops some. The table includes 60,000 or so clones, around 94% detected once. This receptor was obtained from a person aged 55 to 69 in good health. The sample consisted of naive CD4+ T cells from blood. Subset described: CD45RO-negative CD62L-positive naive CD4 T cells. The chain uses TRBV9 and TRBJ1-1; 7 bases line up with TRBD1. The CDR3 DNA reads TGTGCCAGCAGCGGTCAGATTACAGGGGACACTGAAGCTTTCTTT. Amino acid sequence: CASSGQITGDTEAFF.